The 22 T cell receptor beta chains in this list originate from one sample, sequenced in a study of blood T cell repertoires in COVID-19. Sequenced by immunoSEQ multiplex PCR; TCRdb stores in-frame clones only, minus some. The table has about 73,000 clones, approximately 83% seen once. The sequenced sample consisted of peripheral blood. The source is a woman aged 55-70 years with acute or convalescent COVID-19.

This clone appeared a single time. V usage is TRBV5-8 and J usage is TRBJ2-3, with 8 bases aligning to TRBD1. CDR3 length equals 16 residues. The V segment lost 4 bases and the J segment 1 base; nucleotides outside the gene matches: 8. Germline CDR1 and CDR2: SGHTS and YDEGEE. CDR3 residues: CASSALLGQGTDTQYF. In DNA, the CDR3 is TGTGCCAGCAGCGCCCTCCTGGGACAGGGCACAGATACGCAGTATTTT.

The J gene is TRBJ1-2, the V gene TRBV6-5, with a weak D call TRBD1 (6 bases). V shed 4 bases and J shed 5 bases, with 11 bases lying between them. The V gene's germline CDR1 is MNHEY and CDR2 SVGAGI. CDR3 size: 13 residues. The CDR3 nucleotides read TGTGCCAGCAGTTTTGACAGGAGTTATGGCTACACCTTC. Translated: CASSFDRSYGYTF.

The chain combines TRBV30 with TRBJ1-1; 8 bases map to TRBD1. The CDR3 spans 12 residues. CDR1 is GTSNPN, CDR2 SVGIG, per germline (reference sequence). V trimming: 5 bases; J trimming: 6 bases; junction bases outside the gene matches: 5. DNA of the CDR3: TGTGCCTGGGACCGACAGGGGCCTGAAGCTTTCTTT. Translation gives CAWDRQGPEAFF.

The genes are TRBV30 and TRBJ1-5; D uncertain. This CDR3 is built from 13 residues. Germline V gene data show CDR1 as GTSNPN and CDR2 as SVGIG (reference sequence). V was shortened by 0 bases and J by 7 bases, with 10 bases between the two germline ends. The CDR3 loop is CAWSVLDSQPQHF. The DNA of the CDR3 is TGTGCCTGGAGTGTACTAGACTCCCAGCCCCAGCATTTT.

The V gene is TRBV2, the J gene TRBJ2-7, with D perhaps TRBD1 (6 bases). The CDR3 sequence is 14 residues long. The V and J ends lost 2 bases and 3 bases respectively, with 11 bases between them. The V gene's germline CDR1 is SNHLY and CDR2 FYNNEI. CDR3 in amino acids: CASSERQGIYEQYF. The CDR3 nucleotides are TGTGCCAGCAGTGAAAGGCAGGGGATCTACGAGCAGTACTTC.

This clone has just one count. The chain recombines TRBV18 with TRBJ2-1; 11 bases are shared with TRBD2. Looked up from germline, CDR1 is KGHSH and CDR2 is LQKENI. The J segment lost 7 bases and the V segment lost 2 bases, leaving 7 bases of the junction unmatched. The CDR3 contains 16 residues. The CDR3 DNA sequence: TGTGCCAGCTCACCAAACTTAGCGGGGGGGCGGAATGAGCAGTTCTTC. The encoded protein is CASSPNLAGGRNEQFF.

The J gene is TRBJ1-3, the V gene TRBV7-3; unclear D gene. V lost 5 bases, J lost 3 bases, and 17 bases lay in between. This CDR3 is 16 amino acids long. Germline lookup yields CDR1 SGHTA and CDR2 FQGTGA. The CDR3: CASSADSTTFGNTIYF. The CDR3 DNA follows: TGTGCCAGCAGCGCCGATTCAACTACGTTTGGAAACACCATATATTTT.

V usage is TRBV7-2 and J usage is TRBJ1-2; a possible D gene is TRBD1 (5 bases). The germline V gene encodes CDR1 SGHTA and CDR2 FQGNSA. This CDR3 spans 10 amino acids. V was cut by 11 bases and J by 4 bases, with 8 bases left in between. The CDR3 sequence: CAAGPYGYTF. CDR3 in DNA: TGTGCCGCGGGGCCCTATGGCTACACCTTC.

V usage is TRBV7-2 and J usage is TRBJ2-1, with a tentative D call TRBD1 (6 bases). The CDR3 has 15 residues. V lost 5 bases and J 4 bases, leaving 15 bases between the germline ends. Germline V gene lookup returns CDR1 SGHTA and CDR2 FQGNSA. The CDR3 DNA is TGTGCCAGCAGCGAATCCGTCGGGACATACAATGAGCAGTTCTTC. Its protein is CASSESVGTYNEQFF. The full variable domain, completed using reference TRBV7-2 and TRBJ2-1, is GAGVSQSPSNKVTEKGKDVELRCDPISGHTALYWYRQSLGQGLEFLIYFQGNSAPDKSGLPSDRFSAERTGGSVSTLTIQRTQQEDSAVYLCASSESVGTYNEQFFGPGTRLTVL.

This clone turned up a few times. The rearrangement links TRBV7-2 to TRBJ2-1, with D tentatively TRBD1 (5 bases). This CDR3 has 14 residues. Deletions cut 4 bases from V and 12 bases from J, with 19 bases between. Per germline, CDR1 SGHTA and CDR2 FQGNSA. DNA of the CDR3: TGTGCCAGCAGCTCGGGCACAGGTGGAGTAGGGCAGTTCTTC. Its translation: CASSSGTGGVGQFF.

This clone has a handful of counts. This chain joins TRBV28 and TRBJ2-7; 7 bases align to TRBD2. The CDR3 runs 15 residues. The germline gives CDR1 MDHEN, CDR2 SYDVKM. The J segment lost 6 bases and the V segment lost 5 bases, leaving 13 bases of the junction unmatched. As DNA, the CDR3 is TGTGCCAGCAGTCACGGGACGGCGGGGAGGGTCGAGCAGTACTTC. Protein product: CASSHGTAGRVEQYF.

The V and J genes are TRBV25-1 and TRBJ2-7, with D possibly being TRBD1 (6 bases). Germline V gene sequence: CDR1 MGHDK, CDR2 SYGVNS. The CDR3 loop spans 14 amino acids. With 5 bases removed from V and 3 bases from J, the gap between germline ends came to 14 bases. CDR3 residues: CASSYSGTNYEQYF. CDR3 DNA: TGTGCCAGCAGTTACTCCGGGACAAACTACGAGCAGTACTTC.

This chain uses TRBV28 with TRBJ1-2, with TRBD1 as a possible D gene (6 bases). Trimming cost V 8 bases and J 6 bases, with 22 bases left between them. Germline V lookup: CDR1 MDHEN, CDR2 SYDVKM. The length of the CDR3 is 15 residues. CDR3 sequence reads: CASLSGGRFLNGYTF. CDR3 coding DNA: TGTGCCAGCCTTTCCGGGGGGCGGTTCCTCAATGGCTACACCTTC.

The CDR3 loop reads CASSGTGDNEQFF. The CDR3, as DNA: TGTGCCAGCAGCGGGACAGGGGACAATGAGCAGTTCTTC. The genes are TRBV2 and TRBJ2-1; 10 bases are a match to TRBD1. The CDR3 loop spans 13 amino acids. J was trimmed by 5 bases and V by 6 bases; bases with no gene match: 1. Germline values: CDR1 SNHLY, CDR2 FYNNEI.

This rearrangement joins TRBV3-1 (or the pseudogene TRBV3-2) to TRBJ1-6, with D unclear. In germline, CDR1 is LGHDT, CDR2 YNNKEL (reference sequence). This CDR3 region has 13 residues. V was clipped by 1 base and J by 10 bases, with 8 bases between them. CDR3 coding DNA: TGTGCCAGCAGCCAAGGGGCATTATCACCCCTCCACTTT. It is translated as CASSQGALSPLHF.

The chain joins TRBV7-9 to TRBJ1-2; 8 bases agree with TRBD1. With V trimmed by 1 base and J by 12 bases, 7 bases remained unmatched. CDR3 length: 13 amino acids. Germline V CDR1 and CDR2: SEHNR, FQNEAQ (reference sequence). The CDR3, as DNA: TGTGCCAGCAGCTTAGGGACAGGGTATTATCACACCTTC. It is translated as CASSLGTGYYHTF.

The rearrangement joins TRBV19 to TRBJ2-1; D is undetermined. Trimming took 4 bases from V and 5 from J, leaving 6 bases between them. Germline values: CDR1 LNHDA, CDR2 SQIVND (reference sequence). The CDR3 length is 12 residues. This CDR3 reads CASSRANNEQFF. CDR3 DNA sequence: TGTGCCAGTAGTAGAGCCAACAATGAGCAGTTCTTC. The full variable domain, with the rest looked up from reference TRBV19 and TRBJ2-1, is DGGITQSPKYLFRKEGQNVTLSCEQNLNHDAMYWYRQDPGQGLRLIYYSQIVNDFQKGDIAEGYSVSREKKESFPLTVTSAQKNPTAFYLCASSRANNEQFFGPGTRLTVL.

CDR3 sequence (DNA): TGCGCCAGCAGCCGGGACAGGAGCTCCTATAATTCACCCCTCCACTTT. This codes for CASSRDRSSYNSPLHF. The chain carries TRBV5-1 and TRBJ1-6, with 8 bases identical to TRBD1. The V gene end was trimmed by 4 bases and the J gene end by 0 bases; junction bases not matched to a gene: 3. This CDR3 contains 16 residues. CDR1 and CDR2 (germline): SGHRS, YFSETQ.

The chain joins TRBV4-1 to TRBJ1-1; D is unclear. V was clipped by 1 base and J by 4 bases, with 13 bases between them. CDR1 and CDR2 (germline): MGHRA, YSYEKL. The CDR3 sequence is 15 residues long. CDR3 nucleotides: TGCGCCAGCAGCCAAGGTAGATTAGATGGCACTGAAGCTTTCTTT. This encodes CASSQGRLDGTEAFF.

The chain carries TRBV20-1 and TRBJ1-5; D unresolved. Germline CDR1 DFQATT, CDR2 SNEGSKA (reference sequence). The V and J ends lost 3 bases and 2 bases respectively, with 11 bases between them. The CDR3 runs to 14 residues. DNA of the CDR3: TGCAGTGCTAGTACCGGGTTGGGCAATCAGCCCCAGCATTTT. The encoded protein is CSASTGLGNQPQHF.

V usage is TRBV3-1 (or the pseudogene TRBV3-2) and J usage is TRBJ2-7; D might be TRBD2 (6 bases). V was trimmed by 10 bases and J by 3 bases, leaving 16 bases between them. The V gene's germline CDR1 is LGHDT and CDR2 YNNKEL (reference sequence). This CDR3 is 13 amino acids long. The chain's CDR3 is CATSFGAGYEQYF. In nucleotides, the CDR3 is TGTGCCACCTCGTTCGGAGCGGGCTACGAGCAGTACTTC.

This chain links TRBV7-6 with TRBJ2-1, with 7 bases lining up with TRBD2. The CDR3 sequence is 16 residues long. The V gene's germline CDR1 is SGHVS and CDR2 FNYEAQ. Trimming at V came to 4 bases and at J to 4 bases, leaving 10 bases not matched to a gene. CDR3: CASSSPGGGRYNEQFF. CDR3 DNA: TGTGCCAGCAGCTCTCCAGGCGGGGGAAGATACAATGAGCAGTTCTTC.